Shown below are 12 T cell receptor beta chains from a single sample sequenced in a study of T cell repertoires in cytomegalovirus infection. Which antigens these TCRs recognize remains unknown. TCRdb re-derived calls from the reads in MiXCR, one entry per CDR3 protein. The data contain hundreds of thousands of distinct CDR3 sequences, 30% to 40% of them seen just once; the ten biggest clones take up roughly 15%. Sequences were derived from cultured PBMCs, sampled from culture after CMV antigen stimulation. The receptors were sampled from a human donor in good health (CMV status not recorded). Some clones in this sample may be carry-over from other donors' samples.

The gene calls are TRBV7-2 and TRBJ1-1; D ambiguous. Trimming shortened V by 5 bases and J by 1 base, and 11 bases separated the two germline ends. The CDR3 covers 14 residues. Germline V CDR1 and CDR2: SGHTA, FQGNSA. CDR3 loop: CASSRGGWNTEAFF. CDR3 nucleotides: TGTGCCAGCAGCCGGGGTGGTTGGAACACTGAAGCTTTCTTT.

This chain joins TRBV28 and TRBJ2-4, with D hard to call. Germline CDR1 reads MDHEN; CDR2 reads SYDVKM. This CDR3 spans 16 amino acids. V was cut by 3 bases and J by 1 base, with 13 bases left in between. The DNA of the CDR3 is TGTGCCAGCAGTTTCGGAGCGTCCTTGGCCAAAAACATTCAGTACTTC. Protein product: CASSFGASLAKNIQYF.

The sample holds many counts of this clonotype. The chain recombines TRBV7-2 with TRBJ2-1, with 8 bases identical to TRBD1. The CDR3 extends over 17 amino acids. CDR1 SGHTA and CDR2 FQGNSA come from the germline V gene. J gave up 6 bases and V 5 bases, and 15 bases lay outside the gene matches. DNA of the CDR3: TGTGCCAGCAGCATGAAGACAGGGGAGGTTCTAGGCAATGAGCAGTTCTTC. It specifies CASSMKTGEVLGNEQFF. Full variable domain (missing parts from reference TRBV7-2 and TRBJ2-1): GAGVSQSPSNKVTEKGKDVELRCDPISGHTALYWYRQSLGQGLEFLIYFQGNSAPDKSGLPSDRFSAERTGGSVSTLTIQRTQQEDSAVYLCASSMKTGEVLGNEQFFGPGTRLTVL.

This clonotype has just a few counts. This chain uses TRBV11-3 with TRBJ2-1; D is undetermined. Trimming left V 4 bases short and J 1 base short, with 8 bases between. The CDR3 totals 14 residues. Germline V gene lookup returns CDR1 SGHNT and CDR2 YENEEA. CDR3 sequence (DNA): TGTGCCAGCAGCTCCTATGATTCCTACAATGAGCAGTTCTTC. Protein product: CASSSYDSYNEQFF.

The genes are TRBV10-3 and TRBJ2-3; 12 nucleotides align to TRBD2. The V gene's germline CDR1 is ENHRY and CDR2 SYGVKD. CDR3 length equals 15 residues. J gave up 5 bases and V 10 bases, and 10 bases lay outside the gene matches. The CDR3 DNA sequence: TGTGCCACCGAGACTAGCGGGAGCGGCGGAGATACGCAGTATTTT. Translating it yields CATETSGSGGDTQYF.

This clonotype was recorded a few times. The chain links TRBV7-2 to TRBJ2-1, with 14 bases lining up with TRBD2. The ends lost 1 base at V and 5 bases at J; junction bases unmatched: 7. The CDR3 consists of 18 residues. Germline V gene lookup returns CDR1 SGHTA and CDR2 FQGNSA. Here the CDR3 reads CASSLVGGTSGSHNEQFF. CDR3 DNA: TGTGCCAGCAGCTTAGTGGGGGGGACTAGCGGGAGCCACAATGAGCAGTTCTTC.

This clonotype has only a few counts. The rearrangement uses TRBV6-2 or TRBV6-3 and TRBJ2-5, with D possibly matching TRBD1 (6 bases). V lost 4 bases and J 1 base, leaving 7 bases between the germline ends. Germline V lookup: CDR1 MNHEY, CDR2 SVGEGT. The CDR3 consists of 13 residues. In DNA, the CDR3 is TGTGCCAGCAGTTGGGACATCCAAGAGACCCAGTACTTC. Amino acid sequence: CASSWDIQETQYF.

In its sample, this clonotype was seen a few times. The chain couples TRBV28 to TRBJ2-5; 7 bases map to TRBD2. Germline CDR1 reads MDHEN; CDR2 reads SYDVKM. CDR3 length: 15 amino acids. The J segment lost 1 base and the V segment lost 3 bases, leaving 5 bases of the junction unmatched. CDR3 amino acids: CASSLDGRLQETQYF. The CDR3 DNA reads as TGTGCCAGCAGTTTGGACGGGAGGCTCCAAGAGACCCAGTACTTC.

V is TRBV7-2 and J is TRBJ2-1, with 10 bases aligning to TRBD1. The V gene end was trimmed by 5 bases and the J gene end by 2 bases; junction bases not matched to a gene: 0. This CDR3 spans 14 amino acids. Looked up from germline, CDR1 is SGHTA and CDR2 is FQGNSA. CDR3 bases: TGTGCCAGCAGCGACAGGGGGCCCTACAATGAGCAGTTCTTC. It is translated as CASSDRGPYNEQFF.

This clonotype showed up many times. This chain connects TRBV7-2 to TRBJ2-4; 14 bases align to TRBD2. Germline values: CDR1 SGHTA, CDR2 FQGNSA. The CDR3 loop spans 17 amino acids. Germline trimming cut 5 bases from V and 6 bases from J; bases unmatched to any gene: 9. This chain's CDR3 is CASSTRGTSGSTNIQYF. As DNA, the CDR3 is TGTGCCAGCAGCACCCGCGGGACTAGCGGGAGCACAAACATTCAGTACTTC.

In DNA, the CDR3 is TGTGCCAGCAGTTACGCCCCTAGCGGGATTTCCGAGCAGTACGTC. Residues: CASSYAPSGISEQYV. The J gene is TRBJ2-7, the V gene TRBV6-2 or TRBV6-3, with 9 positions matching TRBD2. The CDR3 is 15 residues long. Trimming at V came to 2 bases and at J to 6 bases, leaving 8 bases not matched to a gene. The germline V gene encodes CDR1 MNHEY and CDR2 SVGEGT.

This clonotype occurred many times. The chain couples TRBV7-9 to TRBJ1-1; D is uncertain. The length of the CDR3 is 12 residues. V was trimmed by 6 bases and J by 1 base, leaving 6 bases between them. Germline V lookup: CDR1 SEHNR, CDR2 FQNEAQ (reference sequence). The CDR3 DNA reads TGTGCCAGCAGACAGAAGAACACTGAAGCTTTCTTT. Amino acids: CASRQKNTEAFF.